These 30 T cell receptor beta chains were sequenced from one sample in a study of T cells after posttransplantation cyclophosphamide. Sampled 1 year posttransplant, controls received myeloablative marrow transplants, methotrexate and a calcineurin inhibitor. The protocol was immunoSEQ multiplex PCR, while the TCRdb copy is restricted to in-frame clones and leaves out a portion. The table records 8,000 to 10,000 clones, about 89% of them present only once. The sample was PBMCs, taken roughly 67 weeks after allogeneic stem cell transplant with calcineurin inhibitor and methotrexate. The receptors derive from a male patient aged 45-59 years who received an allogeneic stem cell transplant from an unrelated donor, was CMV-positive, and had chronic GVHD only. Some T cells may be the graft donor's.

The CDR3 region is CASRDSHNSPLHF. CDR3 DNA sequence: TGTGCCAGCAGGGACAGTCATAATTCACCCCTCCACTTT. V is TRBV27 and J is TRBJ1-6, with a possible D match to TRBD1 (6 bases). V lost 6 bases and J 5 bases, leaving 8 bases between the germline ends. The CDR3 runs to 13 residues. The germline V gene has CDR1 MNHEY and CDR2 SMNVEV (reference sequence).

The gene calls are TRBV5-1 and TRBJ1-4, with D uncertain. Trimming removed 0 bases at V and 4 bases at J, with 4 bases between. CDR3 length: 13 residues. CDR1 and CDR2 from the germline V gene are SGHRS and YFSETQ. The CDR3 DNA reads as TGCGCCAGCAGCTTGGGAGGTAATGAAAAACTGTTTTTT. This codes for CASSLGGNEKLFF.

This clone showed up just once. V usage is TRBV28 and J usage is TRBJ2-5, with D possibly matching TRBD2 (5 bases). Trimming pared 6 bases from V and 6 bases from J, leaving 23 bases between. The germline gives CDR1 MDHEN, CDR2 SYDVKM. The CDR3 spans 16 residues. Here the CDR3 DNA reads TGTGCCAGCAGCTCCAACCTGGGGAGTACAAGAAAGACCCAGTACTTC. Encoded protein: CASSSNLGSTRKTQYF.

CDR3 residues: CASSRRLGGYEQYF. The CDR3 DNA sequence: TGTGCCAGCAGCCGCCGACTAGGAGGCTACGAGCAGTACTTC. This sequence joins TRBV28 and TRBJ2-5, with TRBD2 as a possible D gene (6 bases). The J call is doubtful: the DNA matches TRBJ2-7 better. This CDR3 has 14 residues. Germline V lookup: CDR1 MDHEN, CDR2 SYDVKM.

The chain is built from TRBV12-5 and TRBJ2-5, with 8 bases matching TRBD2. This CDR3 is built from 16 residues. V shed 3 bases, J shed 5 bases, and the junction held 11 bases outside the gene matches. The V gene's germline CDR1 is LGHNT and CDR2 FRNRAP. CDR3 DNA sequence: TGTGCTAGTGGTTTCGCGGGGGGCAGCCCCCGGGAGACCCAGTACTTC. This sequence encodes CASGFAGGSPRETQYF. The full variable domain, in which reference TRBV12-5 and TRBJ2-5 provide the parts outside the CDR3, is DARVTQTPRHKVTEMGQEVTMRCQPILGHNTVFWYRQTMMQGLELLAYFRNRAPLDDSGMPKDRFSAEMPDATLATLKIQPSEPRDSAVYFCASGFAGGSPRETQYFGPGTRLLVL.

This clone occurred a few times. The rearrangement links TRBV28 to TRBJ2-7; D remains ambiguous. Germline loops: CDR1 MDHEN, CDR2 SYDVKM. Trimming cost V 3 bases and J 0 bases, with 9 bases left between them. The CDR3 consists of 14 residues. The CDR3 nucleotides are TGTGCCAGCAGTTTTCTGCGTAGCTCCTACGAGCAGTACTTC. Translated, it gives CASSFLRSSYEQYF.

This clone was recorded a few times. J is TRBJ1-1 and V is TRBV19; the D is unclear. The germline gives CDR1 LNHDA, CDR2 SQIVND (reference sequence). This CDR3 is 14 amino acids long. Between the trimmed V and J ends, which lost 3 bases and 1 base, there was a span of 9 bases. The CDR3 region has the DNA TGTGCCAGTAGTATGGGAGGTCGGAACACTGAAGCTTTCTTT. Encoded protein: CASSMGGRNTEAFF.

The V gene is TRBV11-3, the J gene TRBJ2-2, with 8 bases matching TRBD2. Germline-derived CDR1 and CDR2 are SGHNT and YENEEA. The V segment lost 6 bases and the J segment 4 bases; nucleotides outside the gene matches: 10. The CDR3 spans 16 residues. CDR3 in amino acids: CASRHSGGDGTGELFF. CDR3 DNA sequence: TGTGCCAGCAGGCACTCGGGGGGGGATGGCACCGGGGAGCTGTTTTTT.

The rearrangement links TRBV2 to TRBJ1-3; D is perhaps TRBD1 (6 bases). The V gene's germline CDR1 is SNHLY and CDR2 FYNNEI. The CDR3 has 13 amino acids. V lost 7 bases to trimming and J lost 4 bases, with 11 bases between them. The CDR3, as DNA: TGTGCCAGCACAGGGGAGTACGGAAACACCATATATTTT. This translates into CASTGEYGNTIYF.

This clone was found once. The rearrangement uses TRBV6-5 and TRBJ1-2; D not certain. V lost 0 bases to trimming and J lost 4 bases, with 6 bases between them. The CDR3 has 13 residues. The germline CDR1 and CDR2 sequences are MNHEY and SVGAGI. CDR3 DNA: TGTGCCAGCAGTTACTCCAGACTCTATGGCTACACCTTC. It codes for CASSYSRLYGYTF.

The chain couples TRBV27 to TRBJ2-5; no clear D gene. The CDR3 contains 11 residues. Germline V lookup: CDR1 MNHEY, CDR2 SMNVEV (reference sequence). V gave up 8 bases and J gave up 7 bases, with 11 bases separating them. CDR3 loop: CASGFPTTQYF. The DNA for the CDR3 is TGTGCCAGCGGCTTTCCAACGACCCAGTACTTC.

This chain uses TRBV7-9 with TRBJ1-1; D remains unclear. Germline CDR1 and CDR2: SEHNR and FQNEAQ (reference sequence). V dropped 3 bases and J dropped 1 base, with 3 bases sitting between them. CDR3 length: 12 amino acids. This CDR3 is CASSFQNTEAFF. CDR3 nucleotides: TGTGCCAGCAGCTTCCAGAACACTGAAGCTTTCTTT.

This chain uses TRBV2 with TRBJ2-5; a weak D match, TRBD1 (5 bases). With 7 bases removed from V and 1 base from J, the gap between germline ends came to 16 bases. Germline V gene sequence: CDR1 SNHLY, CDR2 FYNNEI. This CDR3 is built from 15 residues. The CDR3 DNA follows: TGTGCCAGCACCCCGTTTTCAGGGCTCCAAGAGACCCAGTACTTC. It codes for CASTPFSGLQETQYF. Full variable domain (remainder filled in from reference TRBV2 and TRBJ2-5): EPEVTQTPSHQVTQMGQEVILRCVPISNHLYFYWYRQILGQKVEFLVSFYNNEISEKSEIFDDQFSVERPDGSNFTLKIRSTKLEDSAMYFCASTPFSGLQETQYFGPGTRLLVL.

The rearrangement uses TRBV11-2 and TRBJ2-5; no reliable D call. The J call is uncertain, as TRBJ2-7 better fits the DNA end. Germline lookup yields CDR1 SGHAT and CDR2 FQNNGV. CDR3 length equals 14 residues. CDR3 residues: CASSPLTYGYEQYF. CDR3 sequence (DNA): TGTGCCAGCAGCCCCTTGACATACGGCTACGAGCAGTACTTC.

CDR3 sequence: CASVPRTGLYEQYF. The CDR3 DNA is TGTGCCAGCGTACCCCGGACAGGGCTGTACGAGCAGTACTTC. The chain is built from TRBV5-8 and TRBJ2-7; 8 positions agree with TRBD1. Germline trimming cut 7 bases from V and 4 bases from J; bases unmatched to any gene: 10. The CDR3 consists of 14 residues. Germline V gene data show CDR1 as SGHTS and CDR2 as YDEGEE.

This clone came up a few times. The rearrangement links TRBV19 to TRBJ1-1; maybe TRBD1 (6 bases). The germline gives CDR1 LNHDA, CDR2 SQIVND (reference sequence). This CDR3 contains 11 residues. Trimming pared 3 bases from V and 7 bases from J, leaving 6 bases between. CDR3 amino acids: CASSIRGEAFF. In DNA form, the CDR3 reads TGTGCCAGTAGTATCAGGGGTGAAGCTTTCTTT.

V gene TRBV19 combines with J gene TRBJ1-2, with 9 bases aligning to TRBD1. The CDR3 consists of 15 residues. The germline CDR1 and CDR2 sequences are LNHDA and SQIVND (reference sequence). V dropped 6 bases and J dropped 10; count of bases not matched to a gene: 15. The chain's CDR3 is CASSYAGTGSLDYTF. CDR3 in DNA: TGTGCCAGTAGCTACGCCGGGACAGGGAGTCTTGACTACACCTTC.

This chain joins TRBV19 and TRBJ2-1; no clear D. Trimming removed 7 bases at V and 0 bases at J, with 10 bases between. Per the germline V gene, CDR1 is LNHDA and CDR2 is SQIVND (reference sequence). This CDR3 is 14 amino acids long. CDR3 DNA: TGTGCCAGTACTAGTGCGAGCTCCTACAATGAGCAGTTCTTC. Its translation: CASTSASSYNEQFF.

The V and J genes are TRBV28 and TRBJ2-3; D is possibly TRBD1 (6 bases). With 5 bases removed from V and 1 base from J, the gap between germline ends came to 16 bases. This CDR3 is built from 16 residues. CDR1 MDHEN and CDR2 SYDVKM come from the germline V gene. CDR3 nucleotides: TGTGCCAGCAGTCCTCCTCGGACAGAGCGCACAGATACGCAGTATTTT. Amino acids: CASSPPRTERTDTQYF.

CDR3 residues: CASSPTLSGRAGEQYF. The CDR3 coding sequence is TGTGCCAGCAGCCCGACCCTGAGCGGGAGGGCGGGGGAGCAGTACTTC. The rearrangement uses TRBV9 and TRBJ2-7; 10 bases line up with TRBD2. The germline gives CDR1 SGDLS, CDR2 YYNGEE. V was pared by 4 bases and J by 7 bases, with 14 bases of the junction left unmatched. The length of the CDR3 is 16 residues. The full variable domain, with the rest looked up from reference TRBV9 and TRBJ2-7, is DSGVTQTPKHLITATGQRVTLRCSPRSGDLSVYWYQQSLDQGLQFLIQYYNGEERAKGNILERFSAQQFPDLHSELNLSSLELGDSALYFCASSPTLSGRAGEQYFGPGTRLTVT.

J is TRBJ1-1 and V is TRBV28, with D tentatively TRBD1 (5 bases). Trimming left V 6 bases short and J 0 bases short, with 14 bases between. Germline-derived CDR1 and CDR2 are MDHEN and SYDVKM. This CDR3 contains 15 residues. The CDR3 bases are TGTGCCAGCAGGTCCAGTGGGGCCGTGAACACTGAAGCTTTCTTT. Protein: CASRSSGAVNTEAFF.

CDR3 amino acids: CASSLPDRQYEQYF. DNA of the CDR3: TGTGCCAGCAGCTTACCCGACAGGCAGTACGAGCAGTACTTC. The chain uses TRBV7-2 and TRBJ2-7; perhaps TRBD1 as D (6 bases). V was shortened by 2 bases and J by 4 bases, with 12 bases between the two germline ends. The CDR3 is made up of 14 amino acids. Germline V lookup: CDR1 SGHTA, CDR2 FQGNSA.

V is TRBV27 and J is TRBJ1-2; D is unclear. Trimming cost V 5 bases and J 3 bases, with 7 bases left between them. The CDR3 contains 12 residues. Germline values: CDR1 MNHEY, CDR2 SMNVEV (reference sequence). The CDR3 DNA sequence: TGTGCCAGCAGTGATTTAGACTATGGCTACACCTTC. It yields the protein CASSDLDYGYTF.

The chain has TRBV29-1 and TRBJ1-2, with D possibly matching TRBD1 (5 bases). V gave up 4 bases and J gave up 4 bases, with 10 bases separating them. Looked up from germline, CDR1 is SQVTM and CDR2 is ANQGSEA. CDR3 size: 12 residues. The CDR3 DNA sequence: TGCAGCGTTGTGCAGGGTCCCTATGGCTACACCTTC. It codes for CSVVQGPYGYTF.

The sample holds one count of this clone. This sequence joins TRBV9 and TRBJ2-5; D perhaps matches TRBD2 (6 bases). V shed 5 bases and J shed 4 bases, with 21 bases lying between them. This CDR3 has 16 residues. Germline assignment: CDR1 SGDLS and CDR2 YYNGEE. The CDR3 DNA sequence: TGTGCCAGCAGGACACCCCCAACTAGCATACGAGAGACCCAGTACTTC. Encoded protein: CASRTPPTSIRETQYF.

The chain couples TRBV10-3 to TRBJ2-3; 10 positions agree with TRBD1. The CDR3 loop spans 15 amino acids. The V and J ends lost 5 bases and 2 bases, in that order; junction bases with no gene match: 4. CDR1 ENHRY and CDR2 SYGVKD come from the germline V gene. The CDR3 coding sequence is TGTGCCATCAGTCGGACAGGGGGAAACACAGATACGCAGTATTTT. Protein sequence: CAISRTGGNTDTQYF.

The chain links TRBV5-4 to TRBJ1-2; D call uncertain. The CDR3 runs to 13 residues. CDR1 is SGHNT, CDR2 YYREEE, per germline (reference sequence). V dropped 1 base and J dropped 0 bases, with 4 bases sitting between them. In DNA, the CDR3 is TGTGCCAGCAGCTTGTCCACTAACTATGGCTACACCTTC. Protein: CASSLSTNYGYTF.

V usage is TRBV5-4 and J usage is TRBJ2-5; TRBD2 agrees at 12 bases. The V segment lost 3 bases and the J segment 5 bases; nucleotides outside the gene matches: 5. This CDR3 spans 15 amino acids. Germline values: CDR1 SGHNT, CDR2 YYREEE (reference sequence). The CDR3 reads CASSSSGGARETQYF. In DNA form, the CDR3 reads TGTGCCAGCAGCTCTAGCGGGGGGGCGCGGGAGACCCAGTACTTC. Based on the CDR3 plus reference TRBV5-4 and TRBJ2-5, the full variable domain is ETGVTQSPTHLIKTRGQQVTLRCSSQSGHNTVSWYQQALGQGPQFIFQYYREEENGRGNFPPRFSGLQFPNYSSELNVNALELDDSALYLCASSSSGGARETQYFGPGTRLLVL.

The chain carries TRBV5-6 and TRBJ1-3, with D hard to call. The CDR3 consists of 16 residues. The V and J ends lost 4 bases and 0 bases respectively, with 14 bases between them. Germline V gene data show CDR1 as SGHDT and CDR2 as YYEEEE. The CDR3 here is CASSQFTILSGNTIYF. DNA of the CDR3: TGTGCCAGCAGCCAATTCACAATTCTCTCTGGAAACACCATATATTTT.

This chain connects TRBV28 to TRBJ1-6; 8 positions match TRBD1. The CDR3 has 15 amino acids. Germline V gene data show CDR1 as MDHEN and CDR2 as SYDVKM. The V gene end was trimmed by 2 bases and the J gene end by 9 bases; junction bases not matched to a gene: 6. The DNA of the CDR3 is TGTGCCAGCAGTTTACCCGACAGGGGAACTTCACCCCTCCACTTT. This codes for CASSLPDRGTSPLHF.